The clone carrying this T cell receptor (beta chain) was detected only a few times. Its antigen is undetermined. This specimen comes from a study of T cell repertoires in cytomegalovirus infection. Overall study context: From public TCR beta signatures came an indication of both CMV infection and matching HLA type.

Each CDR3 protein gets one entry after TCRdb re-called the reads with MiXCR. This sample carries about 37,000 distinct CDR3 sequences, about 54% of them seen once, and the ten largest clones take 75% to 95%. Germline V gene lookup returns CDR1 SGHTA and CDR2 FQGNSA. The length of the CDR3 is 15 residues. J lost 6 bases, V lost 5 bases, and 8 bases had no gene match. This receptor was taken from a human donor in good health (CMV status not recorded). Some clones in this sample may be carry-over from other donors' samples. The chain uses TRBV7-2 and TRBJ2-7; 12 nucleotides agree with TRBD2. The starting material was CD8+ T cells from cultured PBMCs, obtained from culture after CMV antigen stimulation. CDR3 nucleotide sequence: TGTGCCAGCAGCCCCCGACTAGCGGGAGATGGCGAGCAGTACTTC. It is translated as CASSPRLAGDGEQYF.